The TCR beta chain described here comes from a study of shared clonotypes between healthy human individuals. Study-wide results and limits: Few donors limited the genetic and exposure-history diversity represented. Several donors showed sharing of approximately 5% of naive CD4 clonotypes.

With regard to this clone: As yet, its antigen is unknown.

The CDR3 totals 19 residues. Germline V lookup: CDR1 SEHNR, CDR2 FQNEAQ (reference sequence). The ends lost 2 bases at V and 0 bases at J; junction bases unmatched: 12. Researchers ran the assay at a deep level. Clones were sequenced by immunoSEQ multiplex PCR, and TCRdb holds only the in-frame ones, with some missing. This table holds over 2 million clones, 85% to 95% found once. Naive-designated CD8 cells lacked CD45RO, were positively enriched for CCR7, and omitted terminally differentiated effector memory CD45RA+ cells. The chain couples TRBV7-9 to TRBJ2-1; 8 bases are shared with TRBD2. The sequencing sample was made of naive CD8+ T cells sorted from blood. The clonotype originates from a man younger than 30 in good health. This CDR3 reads CASSLTSGPLKDSYNEQFF. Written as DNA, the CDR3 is TGTGCCAGCAGCTTAACTAGCGGCCCCCTAAAGGACTCCTACAATGAGCAGTTCTTC. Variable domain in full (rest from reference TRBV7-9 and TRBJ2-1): DTGVSQNPRHKITKRGQNVTFRCDPISEHNRLYWYRQTLGQGPEFLTYFQNEAQLEKSRLLSDRFSAERPKGSFSTLEIQRTEQGDSAMYLCASSLTSGPLKDSYNEQFFGPGTRLTVL.